This T cell receptor (beta chain) originates from a study of early T cells in non-severe SARS-CoV-2 infection. Study as a whole: Unsorted whole-blood RNA was sequenced in bulk, leaving chains unpaired.

Study-level points and caveats: Anti-spike CD8 responses were favored in VDJdb matching, and private and CD4 specificities were missed.

Trimming removed 1 base from V and 5 bases from J, with 11 bases in between. The CDR3 sequence is 15 residues long. Per germline, CDR1 SGHTA and CDR2 FQGNSA. The library protocol tagged individual cDNA molecules with unique molecular identifiers. Each CDR3 protein is one row after TCRdb ran MiXCR on the 5' RACE reads. The sample has about 48,000 distinct CDR3 sequences; about 10% are singletons. The table lists this clonotype with many counts. Its antigen is unidentified. The sequenced material came from whole blood. The source of this sequence is an adult who was a healthcare worker with PCR-confirmed SARS-CoV-2 infection or an uninfected control (not recorded which). The chain recombines TRBV7-2 with TRBJ2-2, with D hard to call. In nucleotides, the CDR3 is TGTGCCAGCAGCTTAGGCCCCTCCGGGACCGGGGAGCTGTTTTTT. Translation: CASSLGPSGTGELFF.